This is a list of T cell receptor beta chains from one sample in a study of blood T cell repertoires in COVID-19. Assay used: immunoSEQ multiplex PCR; TCRdb lists only in-frame clones, some missing. The sample holds approximately 180,000 clones, around 87% seen once. Material: peripheral blood. These receptors were collected from a woman between 70 and 85 years old with COVID-19, enrolled during active disease. Both conserved end residues are part of each CDR3. A D gene is named only where the DNA matches it firmly. For some rows the clone size is stated as once, few or many, or as a class when expanded; others skip it.

d_call clone_size j_call v_call cdr3_nt cdr3_aa
NA NA TRBJ2-2 TRBV5-1 TGCGCCAGCAGTCTTCAGGGAACCGGGGAGCTGTTTTTT CASSLQGTGELFF
NA NA TRBJ2-2 TRBV4-3 TGCGCCAGCAGCCAAGGAGACTACACCGGGGAGCTGTTTTTT CASSQGDYTGELFF
NA NA TRBJ1-1 TRBV18 TGTGCCAGCTCATCCACTGAGAACACTGAAGCTTTCTTT CASSSTENTEAFF
NA once TRBJ2-1 TRBV21-1 TGTGCCAGCAGCAAAGTCTGGAGGGCTGGTAGGACTAGCGGCTACAATGAGCAGTTCTTC CASSKVWRAGRTSGYNEQFF
TRBD2 once TRBJ2-1 TRBV6-2/TRBV6-3 TGTGCCAGCAGCCCCCTTAGCGGGAGGGCTGGTGAGCAGTTCTTC CASSPLSGRAGEQFF
TRBD1 NA TRBJ1-4 TRBV18 TGTGCCAGCTCAGCCAGGACAGGGGGCACGTTTGAAAAACTGTTTTTT CASSARTGGTFEKLFF
TRBD2 NA TRBJ2-1 TRBV10-1 TGCGCCAGCCGTGAACTAACCGGGACTAGCGGGCGGTGCTCCTACAATGAGCAGTTCTTC CASRELTGTSGRCSYNEQFF
NA NA TRBJ1-1 TRBV5-4 TGTGCCAGCAGCTTGGTAGGGGAGAACACTGAAGCTTTCTTT CASSLVGENTEAFF
NA NA TRBJ2-7 TRBV2 TGTGCCAGCAGTCTGTACGAGCAGTACTTC CASSLYEQYF
NA NA TRBJ1-6 TRBV11-2 TGTGCCAGCAGCCCCACCGGAGAGAATTCACCCCTCCACTTT CASSPTGENSPLHF
TRBD2 NA TRBJ2-1 TRBV5-4 TGTGCCAGCAGCCCCCGGGGGGGAGTTCGTAACAATGAGCAGTTCTTC CASSPRGGVRNNEQFF
NA NA TRBJ1-2 TRBV7-2 TGTGCCAGCACCGTCCCCGGGACATACTATGGCTACACCTTC CASTVPGTYYGYTF
NA once TRBJ1-1 TRBV7-9 TGTGCCAGCAATGCACAGCAGAACACTGAAGCTTTCTTT CASNAQQNTEAFF
NA NA TRBJ1-1 TRBV5-1 TGCGCCAGCAGCTCCATACTAATCCAATCAGGGGCTGAAGCTTTCTTT CASSSILIQSGAEAFF
TRBD1 NA TRBJ2-7 TRBV7-6 TGTGCCAGCAGGGCGGCAGGGACAGACGAGCAGTACTTC CASRAAGTDEQYF
TRBD1 NA TRBJ2-7 TRBV7-9 TGTGCCAGCAGCTCTTCCGGGACAGCCTACGAGCAGTACTTC CASSSSGTAYEQYF
NA NA TRBJ1-5 TRBV27 TGTGCCAGCAGAAAAGGGGATCAGCCCCAGCATTTT CASRKGDQPQHF
NA few TRBJ1-1 TRBV6-5 TGTGCCAGCAGTCGGACAGTCATGAACACTGAAGCTTTCTTT CASSRTVMNTEAFF
TRBD1 once TRBJ2-5 TRBV4-2 TGTGCCAGCAGCCTGGGACAGGGGGGAGAGACCCAGTACTTC CASSLGQGGETQYF
NA NA TRBJ1-2 TRBV28 TGTGCCAGCAGTTTGCAGGTTAACTATGGCTACACCTTC CASSLQVNYGYTF
TRBD2 NA TRBJ2-1 TRBV6-6 TGTGCCAGCAGACCCGGACTAGCGGGGACATACAATGAGCAGTTCTTC CASRPGLAGTYNEQFF
TRBD1 NA TRBJ2-7 TRBV5-1 TGCGCCAGCAGCTCCTCAGGGGGCGTGTACGAGCAGTACTTC CASSSSGGVYEQYF
NA few TRBJ2-6 TRBV18 TGTGCCAGCTCACAACAGGGCTCCGGGGCCAACGTCCTGACTTTC CASSQQGSGANVLTF
NA NA TRBJ2-7 TRBV19 TGTGCCAGTAGTCTGTCCGGGGGGCCCTACGAGCAGTACTTC CASSLSGGPYEQYF
NA once TRBJ2-7 TRBV5-1 TGCGCCAGCAGAACTAACGTGGCCAGGACAAAGTACGAGCAGTACTTC CASRTNVARTKYEQYF
TRBD2 NA TRBJ2-1 TRBV12-5 TGTGCTAGTGGTTTAACCCCTAGCGGGTACAATGAGCAGTTCTTC CASGLTPSGYNEQFF
TRBD1 NA TRBJ1-1 TRBV19 TGTGCCAGTATGTGGACAGGGGGGAACACTGAAGCTTTCTTT CASMWTGGNTEAFF
NA NA TRBJ1-3 TRBV10-1 TGCGCCAGCATCAAAACGGGGGGGCTCGGAAACACCATATATTTT CASIKTGGLGNTIYF
NA NA TRBJ1-5 TRBV6-6 TGTGCCAGCAGTTACCATGACAGATATAGCAATCAGCCCCAGCATTTT CASSYHDRYSNQPQHF
NA once TRBJ1-1 TRBV6-2/TRBV6-3 TGTGCCAGCAGTCAGCACACAGGTTACACTGAAGCTTTCTTT CASSQHTGYTEAFF
NA NA TRBJ2-7 TRBV23-1 TGCGCCAGCAGTCAGACCCGACTAGACCGCTACGAGCAGTACTTC CASSQTRLDRYEQYF
TRBD1 few TRBJ1-5 TRBV7-9 TGTGCCAGCAGTCGCGGACAGGGCTATCAGCCCCAGCATTTT CASSRGQGYQPQHF
NA few TRBJ1-3 TRBV7-2 TGTGCCAGCAGCTTAGTAGGGGGCTCTGGAAACACCATATATTTT CASSLVGGSGNTIYF
NA NA TRBJ1-5 TRBV2 TGTGCCAGCAGTGATTTACGTGTGGGCAGGTTCAATCAGCCCCAGCATTTT CASSDLRVGRFNQPQHF
TRBD1 NA TRBJ1-6 TRBV7-3 TGTGCCAGCAGCTTAATAAGGGGGACAGGGGGCTATAATTCACCCCTCCACTTT CASSLIRGTGGYNSPLHF
NA NA TRBJ2-6 TRBV5-1 TGCGCCAGCAGCTTGGCAGGGTCTGGGGCCAACGTCCTGACTTTC CASSLAGSGANVLTF
TRBD1 NA TRBJ2-5 TRBV24-1 TGTGCCACCAGTGATTCCCCGGGACAGGGGGTCGTTCCCGAGACCCAGTACTTC CATSDSPGQGVVPETQYF
TRBD1 NA TRBJ1-2 TRBV5-1 TGCGCCAGCAGCTTGGATATTAACAGGGGGCAATTAGGGGGCTACACCTTC CASSLDINRGQLGGYTF
NA NA TRBJ1-5 TRBV18 TGTGCCAGCTCAAAAGAAGCCAATCAGCCCCAGCATTTT CASSKEANQPQHF
NA NA TRBJ1-5 TRBV3-1/TRBV3-2 TGTGCCAGCAGCCAACAGGATCAGCCCCAGCATTTT CASSQQDQPQHF
TRBD2 NA TRBJ2-7 TRBV29-1 TGCAGCGTCGATAACTTTGCTAGCGGTAGGGCCGAGCAGTACTTC CSVDNFASGRAEQYF
TRBD1 NA TRBJ2-5 TRBV11-3 TGTGCCAGCAGCTCCTGGGCCACAGGGGACCAAGAGACCCAGTACTTC CASSSWATGDQETQYF
TRBD2 few TRBJ2-3 TRBV11-1 TGTGCCAGCAGCTTGGGGCTAGCGGACACAGATACGCAGTATTTT CASSLGLADTDTQYF
NA NA TRBJ2-5 TRBV5-4 TGTGCCAGCAGCTTGGAGGGACTGGCGATCGGGACCCAGTACTTC CASSLEGLAIGTQYF
TRBD1 NA TRBJ1-2 TRBV2 TGTGCCAGCATTTCCCCGGGACAGCCAAATTATGGCTACACCTTC CASISPGQPNYGYTF
TRBD1 NA TRBJ1-2 TRBV7-8 TGTGCCAGCAGCCAGGGACAGGACGACTATGGCTACACCTTC CASSQGQDDYGYTF
NA NA TRBJ2-3 TRBV5-1 TGCGCCAGCAGCACCGGGGTTTCCGTAGATACGCAGTATTTT CASSTGVSVDTQYF
NA few TRBJ1-1 TRBV5-1 TGCGCCAGCAGCCCAGCCAGGGGCGGACTGAACACTGAAGCTTTCTTT CASSPARGGLNTEAFF
TRBD2 NA TRBJ2-1 TRBV4-1 TGCGCCAGCCGGACCGGGACTAGCGGCTACAATGAGCAGTTCTTC CASRTGTSGYNEQFF
NA NA TRBJ2-7 TRBV11-2 TGTGCCAGCAGCATGGGGGGACTCCGCTACGAGCAGTACTTC CASSMGGLRYEQYF
NA NA TRBJ2-5 TRBV6-6 TGTGCCAGCCTATCGGGATCCTCTGGAACCCAGTACTTC CASLSGSSGTQYF
TRBD1 NA TRBJ2-5 TRBV5-6 TGTGCTAGCAGCGGGGACAGGGTAGAAGAGACCCAGTACTTC CASSGDRVEETQYF
NA NA TRBJ2-1 TRBV7-6 TGTGCCAGCTCTCCCGCGGATGAGCAGTTCTTC CASSPADEQFF
NA NA TRBJ2-1 TRBV4-2 TGTGCCAGCAGCCAAGGAGGACTGGCGGCGTACAATGAGCAGTTCTTC CASSQGGLAAYNEQFF
NA NA TRBJ1-5 TRBV6-1 TGTGCCAGCAGTGATATGGGGGCTCAGCCCCAGCATTTT CASSDMGAQPQHF
TRBD1 NA TRBJ1-1 TRBV5-1 TGCGCCAGCCACCTGGGACAGTTGAACACTGAAGCTTTCTTT CASHLGQLNTEAFF
TRBD1 few TRBJ2-1 TRBV23-1 TGCGCCAGCAGTCAATCTGCGGACAGGGAACACAATGAGCAGTTCTTC CASSQSADREHNEQFF
NA NA TRBJ1-5 TRBV6-1 TGTGCCAGCAGTGAAGCGAGCGGCGCCAGCAATCAGCCCCAGCATTTT CASSEASGASNQPQHF
TRBD2 NA TRBJ2-3 TRBV6-1 TGTGCCAGCAGTGAAGAAGGGACTAGCGGGGTGGGGGCAGATACGCAGTATTTT CASSEEGTSGVGADTQYF